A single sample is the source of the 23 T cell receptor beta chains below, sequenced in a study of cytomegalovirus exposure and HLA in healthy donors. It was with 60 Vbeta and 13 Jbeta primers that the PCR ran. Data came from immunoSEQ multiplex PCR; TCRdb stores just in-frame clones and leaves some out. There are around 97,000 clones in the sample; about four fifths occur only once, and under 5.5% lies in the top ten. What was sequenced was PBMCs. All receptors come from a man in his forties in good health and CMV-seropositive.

DNA of the CDR3: TGTGCCAGCTCACTTCAGGCTAAACCCGGGGAGCTGTTTTTT. Translating it yields CASSLQAKPGELFF. The gene calls are TRBV18 and TRBJ2-2; D gene uncertain. Germline loops: CDR1 KGHSH, CDR2 LQKENI. The CDR3 has 14 amino acids. V was shortened by 4 bases and J by 6 bases, with 12 bases between the two germline ends. The full variable domain, rest sourced from reference TRBV18 and TRBJ2-2, is NAGVMQNPRHLVRRRGQEARLRCSPMKGHSHVYWYRQLPEEGLKFMVYLQKENIIDESGMPKERFSAEFPKEGPSILRIQQVVRGDSAAYFCASSLQAKPGELFFGEGSRLTVL.

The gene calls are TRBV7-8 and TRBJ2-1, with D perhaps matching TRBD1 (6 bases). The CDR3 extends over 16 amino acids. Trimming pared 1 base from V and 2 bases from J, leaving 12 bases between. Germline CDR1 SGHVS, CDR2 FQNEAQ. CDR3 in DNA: TGTGCCAGCAGCTTAGGGGGGCAGATCCCCTACAATGAGCAGTTCTTC. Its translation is CASSLGGQIPYNEQFF.

Here the CDR3 reads CASRGGQGVEQYF. The CDR3 nucleotides are TGCGCCAGCAGGGGAGGACAGGGGGTCGAGCAGTACTTC. V and J are TRBV10-1 and TRBJ2-5; the match to TRBD1 covers 10 bases. The J call could be wrong; TRBJ2-7 is a better fit for the DNA end. Germline lookup yields CDR1 WNHNN and CDR2 SYGVQD (reference sequence). The CDR3 runs 13 residues.

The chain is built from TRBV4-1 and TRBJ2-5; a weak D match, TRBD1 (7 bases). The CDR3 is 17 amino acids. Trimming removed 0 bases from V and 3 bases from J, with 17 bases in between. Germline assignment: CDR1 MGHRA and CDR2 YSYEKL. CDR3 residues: CASSQDLIRGVKETQYF. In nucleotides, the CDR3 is TGCGCCAGCAGCCAAGATTTGATCAGGGGGGTGAAAGAGACCCAGTACTTC.

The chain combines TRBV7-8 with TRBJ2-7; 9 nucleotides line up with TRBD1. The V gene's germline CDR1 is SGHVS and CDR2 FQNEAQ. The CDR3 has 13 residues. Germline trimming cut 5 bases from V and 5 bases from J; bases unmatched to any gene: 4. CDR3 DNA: TGTGCCAGCAGCAGGGGACAGGGAGACGAGCAGTACTTC. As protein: CASSRGQGDEQYF. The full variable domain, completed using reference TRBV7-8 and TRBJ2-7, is GAGVSQSPRYKVAKRGQDVALRCDPISGHVSLFWYQQALGQGPEFLTYFQNEAQLDKSGLPSDRFFAERPEGSVSTLKIQRTQQEDSAVYLCASSRGQGDEQYFGPGTRLTVT.

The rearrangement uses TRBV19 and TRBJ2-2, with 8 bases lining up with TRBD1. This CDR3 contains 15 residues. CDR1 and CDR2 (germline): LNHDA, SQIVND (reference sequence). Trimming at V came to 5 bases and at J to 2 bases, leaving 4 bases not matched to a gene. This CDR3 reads CASSPGQVNTGELFF. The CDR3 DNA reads TGTGCCAGTAGTCCGGGACAGGTAAACACCGGGGAGCTGTTTTTT.

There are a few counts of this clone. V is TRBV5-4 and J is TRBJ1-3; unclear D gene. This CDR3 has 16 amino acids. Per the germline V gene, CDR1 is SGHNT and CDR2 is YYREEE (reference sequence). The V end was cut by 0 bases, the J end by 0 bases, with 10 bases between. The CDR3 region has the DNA TGTGCCAGCAGCTTGGCCGAGGGTAGCTCTGGAAACACCATATATTTT. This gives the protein CASSLAEGSSGNTIYF.

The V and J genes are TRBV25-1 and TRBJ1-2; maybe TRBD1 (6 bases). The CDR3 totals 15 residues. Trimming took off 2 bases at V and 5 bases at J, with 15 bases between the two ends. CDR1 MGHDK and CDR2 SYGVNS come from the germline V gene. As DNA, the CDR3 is TGTGCCAGCAGTGAACGTGGGGGGGCGTTTTATGGCTACACCTTC. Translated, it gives CASSERGGAFYGYTF.

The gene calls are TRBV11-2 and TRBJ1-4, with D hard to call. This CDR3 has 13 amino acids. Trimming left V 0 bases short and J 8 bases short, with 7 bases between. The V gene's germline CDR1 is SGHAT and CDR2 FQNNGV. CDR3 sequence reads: CASSLDELEKLFF. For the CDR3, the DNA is TGTGCCAGCAGCTTAGACGAGCTAGAAAAACTGTTTTTT. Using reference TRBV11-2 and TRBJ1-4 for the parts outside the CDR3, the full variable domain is EAGVAQSPRYKIIEKRQSVAFWCNPISGHATLYWYQQILGQGPKLLIQFQNNGVVDDSQLPKDRFSAERLKGVDSTLKIQPAKLEDSAVYLCASSLDELEKLFFGSGTQLSVL.

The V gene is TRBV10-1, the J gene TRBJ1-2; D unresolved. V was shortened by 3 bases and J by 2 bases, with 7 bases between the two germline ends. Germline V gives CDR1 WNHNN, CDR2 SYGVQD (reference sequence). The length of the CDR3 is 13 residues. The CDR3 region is CASSDSNNYGYTF. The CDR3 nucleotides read TGCGCCAGCAGTGATAGTAACAACTATGGCTACACCTTC.

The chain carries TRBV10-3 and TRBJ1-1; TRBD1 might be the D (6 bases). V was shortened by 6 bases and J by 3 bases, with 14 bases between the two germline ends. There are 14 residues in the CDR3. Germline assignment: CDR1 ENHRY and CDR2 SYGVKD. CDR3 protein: CAIRARGTDTEAFF. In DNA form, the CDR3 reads TGTGCCATCAGAGCCAGGGGAACCGACACTGAAGCTTTCTTT.

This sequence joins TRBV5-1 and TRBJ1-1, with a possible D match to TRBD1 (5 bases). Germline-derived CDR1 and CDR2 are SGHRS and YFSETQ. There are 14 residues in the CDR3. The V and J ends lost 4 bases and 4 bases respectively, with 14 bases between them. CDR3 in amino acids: CASSNPRVGTEAFF. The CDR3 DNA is TGCGCCAGCAGCAACCCCAGGGTCGGCACTGAAGCTTTCTTT.

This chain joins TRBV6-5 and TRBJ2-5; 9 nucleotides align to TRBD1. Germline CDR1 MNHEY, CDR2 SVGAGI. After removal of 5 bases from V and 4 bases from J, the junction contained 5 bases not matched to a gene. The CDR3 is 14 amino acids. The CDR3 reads CASSGQGKRETQYF. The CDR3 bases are TGTGCCAGCAGTGGACAGGGGAAAAGAGAGACCCAGTACTTC.

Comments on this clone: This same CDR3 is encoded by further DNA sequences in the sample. The CDR3 DNA reads TGTGCCAGCAGGGGACTAGCGGGACGAGAGACCCAGTACTTC. Residues: CASRGLAGRETQYF. V usage is TRBV6-1 and J usage is TRBJ2-5, with 13 bases identical to TRBD2. Trimming at V came to 6 bases and at J to 4 bases, leaving 2 bases not matched to a gene. The CDR3 extends over 14 amino acids. Germline V gives CDR1 MNHNS, CDR2 SASEGT.

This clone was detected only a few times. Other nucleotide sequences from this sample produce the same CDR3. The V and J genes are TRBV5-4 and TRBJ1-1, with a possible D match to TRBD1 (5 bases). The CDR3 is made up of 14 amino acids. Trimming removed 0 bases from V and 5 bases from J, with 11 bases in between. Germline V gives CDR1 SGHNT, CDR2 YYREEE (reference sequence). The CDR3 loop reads CASSLAGLGTEAFF. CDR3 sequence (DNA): TGTGCCAGCAGCTTGGCAGGGTTGGGTACTGAAGCTTTCTTT.

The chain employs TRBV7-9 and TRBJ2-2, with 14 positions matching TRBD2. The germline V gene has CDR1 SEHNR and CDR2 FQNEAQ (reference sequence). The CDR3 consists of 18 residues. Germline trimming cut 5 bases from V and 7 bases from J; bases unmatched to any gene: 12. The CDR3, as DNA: TGTGCCAGCAGCCCGATTTGGGGGACTAGCGGGAGAGACGGGGAGCTGTTTTTT. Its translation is CASSPIWGTSGRDGELFF.

CDR3 DNA: TGTGCCATCGGGGGGGGGCTTGATGGCTACACCTTC. It encodes CAIGGGLDGYTF. The rearrangement links TRBV10-3 to TRBJ1-2; TRBD1 is a possible D gene (6 bases). V dropped 8 bases and J dropped 6 bases, with 13 bases sitting between them. Looked up from germline, CDR1 is ENHRY and CDR2 is SYGVKD. This CDR3 spans 12 amino acids.

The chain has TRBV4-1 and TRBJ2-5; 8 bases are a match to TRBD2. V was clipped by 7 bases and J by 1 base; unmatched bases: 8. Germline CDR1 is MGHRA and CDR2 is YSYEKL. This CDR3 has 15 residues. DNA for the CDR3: TGCGCCAGCAAAGCTAGCGGGTTCCCCCAAGAGACCCAGTACTTC. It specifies CASKASGFPQETQYF.

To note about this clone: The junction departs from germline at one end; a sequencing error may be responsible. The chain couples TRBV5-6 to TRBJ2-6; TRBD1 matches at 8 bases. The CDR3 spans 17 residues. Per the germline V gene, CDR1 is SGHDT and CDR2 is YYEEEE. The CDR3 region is CASSWTGWYSGANGLTF. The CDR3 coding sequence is TGTGCCAGCAGCTGGACAGGGTGGTACTCTGGGGCCAACGGCCTGACTTTC.

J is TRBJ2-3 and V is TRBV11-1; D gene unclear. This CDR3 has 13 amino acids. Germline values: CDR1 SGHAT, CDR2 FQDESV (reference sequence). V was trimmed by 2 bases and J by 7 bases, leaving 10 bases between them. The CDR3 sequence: CASSLWAGYTQYF. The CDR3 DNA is TGTGCCAGCAGCTTATGGGCCGGTTATACGCAGTATTTT.

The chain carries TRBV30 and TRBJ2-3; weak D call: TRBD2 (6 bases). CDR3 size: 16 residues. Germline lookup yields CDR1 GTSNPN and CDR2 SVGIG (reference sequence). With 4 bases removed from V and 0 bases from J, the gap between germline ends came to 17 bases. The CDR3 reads CAWNSGVHLSTDTQYF. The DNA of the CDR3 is TGTGCCTGGAACTCGGGAGTCCACCTTAGCACAGATACGCAGTATTTT.

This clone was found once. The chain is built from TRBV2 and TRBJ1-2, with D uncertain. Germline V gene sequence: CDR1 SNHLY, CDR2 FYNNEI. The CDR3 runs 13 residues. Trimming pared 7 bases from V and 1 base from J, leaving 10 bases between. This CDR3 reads CASKELDNYGYTF. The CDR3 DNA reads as TGTGCCAGCAAGGAGCTCGATAACTATGGCTACACCTTC.

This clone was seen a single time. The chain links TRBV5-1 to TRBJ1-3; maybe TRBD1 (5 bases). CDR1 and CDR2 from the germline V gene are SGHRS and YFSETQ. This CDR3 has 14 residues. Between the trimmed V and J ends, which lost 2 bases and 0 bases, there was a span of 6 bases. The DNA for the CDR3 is TGCGCCAGCAGCTTTGACAGCTCTGGAAACACCATATATTTT. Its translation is CASSFDSSGNTIYF.